This T cell receptor (beta chain) derives from a study of T cells after yellow fever vaccination. Study-level results: Clones that expanded after primary vaccination mostly reappeared after the booster (just under 98% CD4, about 91% CD8).

Per germline, CDR1 SGHRS and CDR2 YFSETQ. This CDR3 is built from 17 residues. Trimming cost V 3 bases and J 0 bases; bases outside gene matches: 6. Conversion of TCR transcripts into cDNA relied on 5'RACE template switching, which added a universal primer site and UMIs. TCRdb redid the calling of the 5' RACE reads with MiXCR, one entry per CDR3 protein. Of over 130,000 distinct CDR3 sequences in the sample, roughly 8% were seen once. The sample holds many counts of this clonotype. The target antigen is unknown. This clonotype was sampled from a man aged 25-45 years who received the YFV17D yellow fever vaccine. Source: CD4+ T cells sorted from PBMCs, taken 5 days after the yellow fever booster vaccination. The V call is TRBV5-1, the J call TRBJ1-3, with 10 bases aligning to TRBD1. This chain's CDR3 is CASSYRDRGGSGNTIYF. The CDR3 nucleotides are TGCGCCAGCAGCTACCGGGACAGGGGAGGCTCTGGAAACACCATATATTTT.